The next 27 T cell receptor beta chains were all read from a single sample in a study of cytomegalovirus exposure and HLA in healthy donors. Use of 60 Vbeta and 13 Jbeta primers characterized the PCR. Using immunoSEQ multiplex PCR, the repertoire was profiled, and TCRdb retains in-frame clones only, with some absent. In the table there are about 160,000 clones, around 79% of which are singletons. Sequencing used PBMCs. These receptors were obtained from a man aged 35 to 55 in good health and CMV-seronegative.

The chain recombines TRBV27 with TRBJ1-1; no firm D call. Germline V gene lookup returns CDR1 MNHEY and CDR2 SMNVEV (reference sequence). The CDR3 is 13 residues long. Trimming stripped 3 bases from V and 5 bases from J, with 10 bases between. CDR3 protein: CASSLRPSTEAFF. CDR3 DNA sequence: TGTGCCAGCAGTTTGAGGCCTAGTACTGAAGCTTTCTTT.

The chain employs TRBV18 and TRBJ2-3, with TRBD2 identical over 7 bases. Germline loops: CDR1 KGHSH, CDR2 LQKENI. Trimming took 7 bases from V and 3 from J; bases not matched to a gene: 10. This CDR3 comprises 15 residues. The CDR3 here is CASLRGERGTDTQYF. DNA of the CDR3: TGTGCCAGCTTACGAGGGGAGCGGGGAACAGATACGCAGTATTTT. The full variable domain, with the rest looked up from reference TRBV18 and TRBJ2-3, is NAGVMQNPRHLVRRRGQEARLRCSPMKGHSHVYWYRQLPEEGLKFMVYLQKENIIDESGMPKERFSAEFPKEGPSILRIQQVVRGDSAAYFCASLRGERGTDTQYFGPGTRLTVL.

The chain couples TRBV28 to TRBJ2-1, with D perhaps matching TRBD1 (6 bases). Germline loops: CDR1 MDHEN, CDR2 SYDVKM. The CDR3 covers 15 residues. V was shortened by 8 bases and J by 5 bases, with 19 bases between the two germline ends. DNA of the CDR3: TGTGCCAGCTTTGGGGGCGGACCCCCCCACAATGAGCAGTTCTTC. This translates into CASFGGGPPHNEQFF.

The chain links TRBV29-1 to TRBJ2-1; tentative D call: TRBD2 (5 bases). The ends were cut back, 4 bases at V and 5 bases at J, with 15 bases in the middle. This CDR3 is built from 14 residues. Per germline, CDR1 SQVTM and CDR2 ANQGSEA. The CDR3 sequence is CSVGLQLGNNEQFF. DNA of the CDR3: TGCAGCGTTGGCCTGCAACTAGGAAACAATGAGCAGTTCTTC.

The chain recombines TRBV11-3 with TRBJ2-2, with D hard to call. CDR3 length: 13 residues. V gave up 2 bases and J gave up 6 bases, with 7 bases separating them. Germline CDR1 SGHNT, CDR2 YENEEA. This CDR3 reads CASSLTGSGELFF. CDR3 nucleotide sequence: TGTGCCAGCAGCTTAACCGGGTCCGGGGAGCTGTTTTTT.

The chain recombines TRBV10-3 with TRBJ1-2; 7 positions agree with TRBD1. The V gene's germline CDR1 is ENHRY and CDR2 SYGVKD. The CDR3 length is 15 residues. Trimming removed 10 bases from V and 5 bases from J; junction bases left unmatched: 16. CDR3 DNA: TGTGCCAGCTTCGCCGATAACAGGGGAAGGTATGGCTACACCTTC. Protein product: CASFADNRGRYGYTF.

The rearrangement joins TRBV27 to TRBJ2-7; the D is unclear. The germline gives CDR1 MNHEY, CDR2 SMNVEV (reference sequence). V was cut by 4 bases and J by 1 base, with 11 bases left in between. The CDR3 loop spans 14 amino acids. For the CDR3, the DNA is TGTGCCAGCAGTTCGAGAATTGCGTCCTACGAGCAGTACTTC. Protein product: CASSSRIASYEQYF.

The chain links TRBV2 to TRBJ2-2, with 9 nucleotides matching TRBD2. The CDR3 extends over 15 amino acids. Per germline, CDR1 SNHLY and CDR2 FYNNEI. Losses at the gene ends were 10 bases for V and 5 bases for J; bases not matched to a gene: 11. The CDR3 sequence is CATQGGSGSTGELFF. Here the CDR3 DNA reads TGTGCCACACAAGGTGGTAGCGGGAGTACCGGGGAGCTGTTTTTT.

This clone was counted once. The CDR3 protein is CASSQGLAGGIGEQYF. DNA of the CDR3: TGTGCCAGCAGCCAGGGACTAGCGGGAGGAATAGGCGAGCAGTACTTC. The chain recombines TRBV5-4 with TRBJ2-7, with 15 bases that match TRBD2. Germline values: CDR1 SGHNT, CDR2 YYREEE (reference sequence). Trimming at V came to 4 bases and at J to 6 bases, leaving 8 bases not matched to a gene. The CDR3 is 16 residues long.

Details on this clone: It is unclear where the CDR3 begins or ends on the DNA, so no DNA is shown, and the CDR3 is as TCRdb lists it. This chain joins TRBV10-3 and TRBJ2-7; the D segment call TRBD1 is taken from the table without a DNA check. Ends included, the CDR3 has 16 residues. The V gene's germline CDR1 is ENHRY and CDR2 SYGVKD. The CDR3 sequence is CAISTSGQGSGYEQYF.

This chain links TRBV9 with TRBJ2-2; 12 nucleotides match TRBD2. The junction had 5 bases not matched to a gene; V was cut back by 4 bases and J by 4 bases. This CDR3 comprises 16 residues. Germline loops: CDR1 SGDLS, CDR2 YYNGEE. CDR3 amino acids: CASSRLAGGGTGELFF. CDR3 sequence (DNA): TGTGCCAGCAGCCGTCTAGCGGGAGGGGGCACCGGGGAGCTGTTTTTT.

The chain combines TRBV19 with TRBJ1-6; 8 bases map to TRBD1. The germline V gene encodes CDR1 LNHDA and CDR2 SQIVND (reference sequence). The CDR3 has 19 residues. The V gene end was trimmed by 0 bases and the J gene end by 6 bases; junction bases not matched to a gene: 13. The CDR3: CASSIDRKSGQGGNSPLHF. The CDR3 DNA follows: TGTGCCAGTAGTATAGATCGGAAAAGCGGACAGGGTGGTAATTCACCCCTCCACTTT.

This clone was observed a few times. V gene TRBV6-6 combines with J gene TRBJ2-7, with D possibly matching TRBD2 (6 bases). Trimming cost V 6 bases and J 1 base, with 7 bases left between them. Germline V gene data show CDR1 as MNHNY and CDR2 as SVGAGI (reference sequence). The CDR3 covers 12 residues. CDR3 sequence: CASRAGSYEQYF. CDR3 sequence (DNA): TGTGCCAGCAGGGCGGGGTCCTACGAGCAGTACTTC.

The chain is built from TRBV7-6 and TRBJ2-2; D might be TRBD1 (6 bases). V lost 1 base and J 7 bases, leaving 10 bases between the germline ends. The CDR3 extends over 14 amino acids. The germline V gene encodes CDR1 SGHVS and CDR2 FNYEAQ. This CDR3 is CASSLVGGRGELFF. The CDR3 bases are TGTGCCAGCAGCTTAGTTGGGGGCCGCGGGGAGCTGTTTTTT.

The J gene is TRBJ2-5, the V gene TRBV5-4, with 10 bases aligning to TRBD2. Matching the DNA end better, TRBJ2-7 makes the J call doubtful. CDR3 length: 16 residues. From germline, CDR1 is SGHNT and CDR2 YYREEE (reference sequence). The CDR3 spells CASSRRGAGGPPEQYF. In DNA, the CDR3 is TGTGCCAGCAGCCGGAGGGGAGCGGGAGGGCCACCCGAGCAGTACTTC.

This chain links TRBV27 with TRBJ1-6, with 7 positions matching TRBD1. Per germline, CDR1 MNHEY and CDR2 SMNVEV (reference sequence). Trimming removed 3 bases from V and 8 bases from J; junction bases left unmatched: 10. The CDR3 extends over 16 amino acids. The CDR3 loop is CASSFKGDRVHSPLHF. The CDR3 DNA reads TGTGCCAGCAGTTTTAAGGGTGACAGGGTACATTCACCCCTCCACTTT.

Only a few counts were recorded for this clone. CDR3 nucleotide sequence: TGTGCCAGCAGCTCTTCAGGGGAGGGGGAGCAGTTCTTC. Translated: CASSSSGEGEQFF. This chain connects TRBV7-9 to TRBJ2-1; TRBD2 is a possible D gene (7 bases). With 4 bases removed from V and 10 bases from J, the gap between germline ends came to 14 bases. Germline V gene lookup returns CDR1 SEHNR and CDR2 FQNEAQ (reference sequence). CDR3 size: 13 residues.

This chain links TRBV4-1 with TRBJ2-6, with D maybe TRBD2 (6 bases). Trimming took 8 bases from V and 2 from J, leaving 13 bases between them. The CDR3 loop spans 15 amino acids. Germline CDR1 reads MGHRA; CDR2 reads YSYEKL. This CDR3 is CASSGEGTGANVLTF. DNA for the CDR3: TGCGCCAGCTCGGGGGAAGGAACTGGGGCCAACGTCCTGACTTTC.

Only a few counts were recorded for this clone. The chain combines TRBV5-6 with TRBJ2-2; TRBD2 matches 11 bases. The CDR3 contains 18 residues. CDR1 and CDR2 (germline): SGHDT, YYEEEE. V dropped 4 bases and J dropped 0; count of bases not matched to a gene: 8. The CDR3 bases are TGTGCCAGCAGCCTTGCTGGACTAGCGGGTACGAACACCGGGGAGCTGTTTTTT. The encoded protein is CASSLAGLAGTNTGELFF.

CDR3 amino acids: CASSPGLAGGPPYEQYF. The CDR3 bases are TGCGCCAGCAGCCCGGGACTAGCGGGAGGGCCCCCCTACGAGCAGTACTTC. The genes are TRBV5-1 and TRBJ2-7; 16 bases fit TRBD2. Germline lookup yields CDR1 SGHRS and CDR2 YFSETQ. This CDR3 spans 17 amino acids. The V gene end was trimmed by 4 bases and the J gene end by 2 bases; junction bases not matched to a gene: 6.

The CDR3 sequence is CASSWGQEEAFF. CDR3 nucleotides: TGTGCCAGCAGCTGGGGACAGGAGGAAGCTTTCTTT. V is TRBV6-5 and J is TRBJ1-1, with TRBD1 identical over 8 bases. The CDR3 sequence is 12 residues long. V shed 6 bases and J 8 bases; nucleotides not matched to a gene: 5. The V gene's germline CDR1 is MNHEY and CDR2 SVGAGI.

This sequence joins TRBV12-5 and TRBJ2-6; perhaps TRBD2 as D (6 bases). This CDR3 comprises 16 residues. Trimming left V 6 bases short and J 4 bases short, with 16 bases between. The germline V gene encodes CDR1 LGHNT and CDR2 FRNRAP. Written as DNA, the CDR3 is TGTGCTAGTGGCCGGGGCGGGGCGGGAGGGGCCAACGTCCTGACTTTC. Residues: CASGRGGAGGANVLTF.

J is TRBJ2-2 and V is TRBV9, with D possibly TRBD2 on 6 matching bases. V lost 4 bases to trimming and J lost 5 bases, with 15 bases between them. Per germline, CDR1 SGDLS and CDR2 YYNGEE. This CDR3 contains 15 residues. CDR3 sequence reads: CASSPQLAVTGELFF. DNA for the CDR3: TGTGCCAGCAGCCCACAACTAGCAGTAACCGGGGAGCTGTTTTTT.

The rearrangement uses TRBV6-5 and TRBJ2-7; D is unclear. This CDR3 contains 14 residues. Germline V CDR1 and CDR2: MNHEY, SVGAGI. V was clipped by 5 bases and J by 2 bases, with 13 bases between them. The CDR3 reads CASSRGPPPYEQYF. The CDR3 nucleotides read TGTGCCAGCAGTAGAGGTCCCCCCCCCTACGAGCAGTACTTC.

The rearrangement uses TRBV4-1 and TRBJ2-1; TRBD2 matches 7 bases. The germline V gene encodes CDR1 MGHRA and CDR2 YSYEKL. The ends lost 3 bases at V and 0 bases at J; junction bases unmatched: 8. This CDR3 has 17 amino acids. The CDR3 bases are TGCGCCAGCAGCCACCCCAGGACGGGGGGCTCCTACAATGAGCAGTTCTTC. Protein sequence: CASSHPRTGGSYNEQFF.

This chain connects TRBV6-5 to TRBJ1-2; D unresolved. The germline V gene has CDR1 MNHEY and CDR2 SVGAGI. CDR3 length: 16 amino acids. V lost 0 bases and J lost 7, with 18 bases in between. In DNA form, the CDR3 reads TGTGCCAGCAGTTACTCGATGAGGGAAAGTTCGGGTGGCTACACCTTC. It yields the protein CASSYSMRESSGGYTF.

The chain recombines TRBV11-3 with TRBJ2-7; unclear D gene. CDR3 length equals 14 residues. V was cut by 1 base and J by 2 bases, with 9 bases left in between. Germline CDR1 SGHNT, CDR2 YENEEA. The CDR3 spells CASSLGLVPYEQYF. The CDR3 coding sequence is TGTGCCAGCAGCTTAGGTCTAGTTCCCTACGAGCAGTACTTC.